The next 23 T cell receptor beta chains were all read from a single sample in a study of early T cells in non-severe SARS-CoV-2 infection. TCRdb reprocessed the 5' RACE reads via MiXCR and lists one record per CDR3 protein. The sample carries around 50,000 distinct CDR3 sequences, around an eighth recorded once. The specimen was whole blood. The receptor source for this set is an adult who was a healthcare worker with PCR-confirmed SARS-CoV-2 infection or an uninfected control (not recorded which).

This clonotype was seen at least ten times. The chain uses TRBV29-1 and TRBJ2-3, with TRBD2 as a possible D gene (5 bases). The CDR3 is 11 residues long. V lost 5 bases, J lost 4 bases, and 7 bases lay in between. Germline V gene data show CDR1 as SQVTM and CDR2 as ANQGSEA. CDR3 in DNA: TGCAGCGTTCGGACTCCAGATACGCAGTATTTT. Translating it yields CSVRTPDTQYF.

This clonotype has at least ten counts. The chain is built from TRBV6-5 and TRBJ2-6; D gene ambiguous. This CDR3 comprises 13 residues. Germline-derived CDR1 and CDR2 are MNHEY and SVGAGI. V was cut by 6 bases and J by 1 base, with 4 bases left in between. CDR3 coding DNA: TGTGCCAGCAGGTATTCTGGGGCCAACGTCCTGACTTTC. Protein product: CASRYSGANVLTF.

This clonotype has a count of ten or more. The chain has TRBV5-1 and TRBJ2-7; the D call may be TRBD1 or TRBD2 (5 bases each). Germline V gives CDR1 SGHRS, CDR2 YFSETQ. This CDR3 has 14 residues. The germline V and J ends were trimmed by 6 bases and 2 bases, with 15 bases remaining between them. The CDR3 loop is CASTQISGPYEQYF. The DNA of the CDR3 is TGCGCCAGCACACAGATTTCGGGGCCCTACGAGCAGTACTTC.

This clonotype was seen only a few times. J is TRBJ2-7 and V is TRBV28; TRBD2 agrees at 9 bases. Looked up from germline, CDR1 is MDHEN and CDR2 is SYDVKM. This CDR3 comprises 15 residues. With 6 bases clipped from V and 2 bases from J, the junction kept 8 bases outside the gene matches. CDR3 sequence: CASSQTSGATYEQYF. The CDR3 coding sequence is TGTGCCAGCAGCCAGACTAGCGGAGCCACCTACGAGCAGTACTTC.

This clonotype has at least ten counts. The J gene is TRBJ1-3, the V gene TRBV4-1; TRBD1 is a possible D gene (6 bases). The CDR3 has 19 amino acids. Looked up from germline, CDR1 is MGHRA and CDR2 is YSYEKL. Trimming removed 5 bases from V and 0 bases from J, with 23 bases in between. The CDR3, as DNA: TGCGCCAGCAGCTTAAAATCCCAGGGGTCCACTTTCTCTGGAAACACCATATATTTT. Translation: CASSLKSQGSTFSGNTIYF.

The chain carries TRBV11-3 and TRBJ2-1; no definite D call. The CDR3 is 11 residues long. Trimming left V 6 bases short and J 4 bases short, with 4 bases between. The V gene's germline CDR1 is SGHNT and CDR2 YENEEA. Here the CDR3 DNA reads TGTGCCAGCAGGAAATACAATGAGCAGTTCTTC. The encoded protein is CASRKYNEQFF.

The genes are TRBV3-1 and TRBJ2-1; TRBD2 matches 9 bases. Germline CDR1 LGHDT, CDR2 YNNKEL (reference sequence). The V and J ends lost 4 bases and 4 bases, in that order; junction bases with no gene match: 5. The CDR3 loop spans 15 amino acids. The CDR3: CASSPSGGQYNEQFF. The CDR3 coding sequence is TGTGCCAGCAGCCCCAGCGGGGGGCAGTACAATGAGCAGTTCTTC.

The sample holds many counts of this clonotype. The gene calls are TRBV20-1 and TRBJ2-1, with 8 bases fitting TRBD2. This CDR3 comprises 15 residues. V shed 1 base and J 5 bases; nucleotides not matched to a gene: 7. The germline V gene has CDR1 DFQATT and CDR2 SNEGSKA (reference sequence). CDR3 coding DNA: TGCAGTGCTAGAGCCCCGCGGGAGGCACACAATGAGCAGTTCTTC. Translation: CSARAPREAHNEQFF.

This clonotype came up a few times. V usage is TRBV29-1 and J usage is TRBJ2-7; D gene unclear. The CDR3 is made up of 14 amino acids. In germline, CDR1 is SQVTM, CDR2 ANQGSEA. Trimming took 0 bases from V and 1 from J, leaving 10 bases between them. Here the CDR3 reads CSVEDPGKSYEQYF. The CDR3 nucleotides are TGCAGCGTTGAAGATCCCGGAAAATCCTACGAGCAGTACTTC.

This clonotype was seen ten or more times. The CDR3 loop reads CASSLSYWGSSLAKNIQYF. For the CDR3, the DNA is TGTGCCAGCAGTTTAAGCTATTGGGGCAGCAGCTTAGCCAAAAACATTCAGTACTTC. This sequence joins TRBV28 and TRBJ2-4; D might be TRBD1 (5 bases). Germline CDR1 reads MDHEN; CDR2 reads SYDVKM. This CDR3 contains 19 residues. Trimming stripped 2 bases from V and 0 bases from J, with 20 bases between. The full variable domain, completed using reference TRBV28 and TRBJ2-4, is DVKVTQSSRYLVKRTGEKVFLECVQDMDHENMFWYRQDPGLGLRLIYFSYDVKMKEKGDIPEGYSVSREKKERFSLILESASTNQTSMYLCASSLSYWGSSLAKNIQYFGAGTRLSVL.

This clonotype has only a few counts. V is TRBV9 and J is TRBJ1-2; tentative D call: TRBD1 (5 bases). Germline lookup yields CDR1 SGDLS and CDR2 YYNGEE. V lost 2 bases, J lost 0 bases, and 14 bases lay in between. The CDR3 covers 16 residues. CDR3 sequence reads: CASSVFDSPPNYGYTF. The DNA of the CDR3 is TGTGCCAGCAGCGTCTTCGACAGTCCACCTAACTATGGCTACACCTTC.

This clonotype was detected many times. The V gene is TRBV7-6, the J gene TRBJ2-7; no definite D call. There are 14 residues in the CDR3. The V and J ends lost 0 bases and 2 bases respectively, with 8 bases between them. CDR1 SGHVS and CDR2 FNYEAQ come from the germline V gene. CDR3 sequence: CASSLAVIAYEQYF. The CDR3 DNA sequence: TGTGCCAGCAGCTTAGCCGTAATAGCCTACGAGCAGTACTTC.

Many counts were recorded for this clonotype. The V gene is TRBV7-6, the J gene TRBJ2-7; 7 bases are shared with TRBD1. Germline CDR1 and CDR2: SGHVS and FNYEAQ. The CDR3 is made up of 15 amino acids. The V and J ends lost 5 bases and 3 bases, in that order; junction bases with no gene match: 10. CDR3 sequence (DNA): TGTGCCAGCAGCCTTAAACCGGGACAGAACTACGAGCAGTACTTC. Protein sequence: CASSLKPGQNYEQYF. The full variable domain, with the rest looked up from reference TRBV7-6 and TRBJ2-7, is GAGVSQSPRYKVTKRGQDVALRCDPISGHVSLYWYRQALGQGPEFLTYFNYEAQQDKSGLPNDRFSAERPEGSISTLTIQRTEQRDSAMYRCASSLKPGQNYEQYFGPGTRLTVT.

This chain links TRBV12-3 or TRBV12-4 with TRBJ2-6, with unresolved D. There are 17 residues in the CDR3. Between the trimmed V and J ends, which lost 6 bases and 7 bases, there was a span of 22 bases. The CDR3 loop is CASSPEQPLLIANVLTF. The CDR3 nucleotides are TGTGCCAGCAGCCCAGAGCAACCTTTGTTAATAGCCAACGTCCTGACTTTC.

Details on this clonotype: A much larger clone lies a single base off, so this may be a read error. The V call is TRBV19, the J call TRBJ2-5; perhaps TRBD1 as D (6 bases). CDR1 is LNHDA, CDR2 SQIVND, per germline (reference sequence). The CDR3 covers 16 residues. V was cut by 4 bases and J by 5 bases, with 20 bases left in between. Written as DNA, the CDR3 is TGTGCCAGTAGTACCTGGACAGTGAGAGGCAGCGAGACCCAGTACTTC. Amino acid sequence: CASSTWTVRGSETQYF.

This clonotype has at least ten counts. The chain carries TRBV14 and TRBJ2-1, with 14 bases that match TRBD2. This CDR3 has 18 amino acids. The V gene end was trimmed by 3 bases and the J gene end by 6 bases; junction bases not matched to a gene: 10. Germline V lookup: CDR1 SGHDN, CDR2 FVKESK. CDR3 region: CASSHLGGLAGDLNEQFF. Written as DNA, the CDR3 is TGTGCCAGCAGCCACCTAGGGGGACTAGCGGGAGATCTCAATGAGCAGTTCTTC. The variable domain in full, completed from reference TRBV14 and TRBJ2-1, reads EAGVTQFPSHSVIEKGQTVTLRCDPISGHDNLYWYRRVMGKEIKFLLHFVKESKQDESGMPNNRFLAERTGGTYSTLKVQPAELEDSGVYFCASSHLGGLAGDLNEQFFGPGTRLTVL.

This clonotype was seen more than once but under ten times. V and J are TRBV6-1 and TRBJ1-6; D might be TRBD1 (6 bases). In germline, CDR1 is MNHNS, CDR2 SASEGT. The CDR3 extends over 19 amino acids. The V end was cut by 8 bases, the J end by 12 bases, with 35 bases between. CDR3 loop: CASQPTPTGFQGVLVPLHF. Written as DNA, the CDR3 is TGTGCCAGCCAACCGACTCCAACAGGGTTTCAAGGGGTTTTGGTACCCCTCCACTTT.

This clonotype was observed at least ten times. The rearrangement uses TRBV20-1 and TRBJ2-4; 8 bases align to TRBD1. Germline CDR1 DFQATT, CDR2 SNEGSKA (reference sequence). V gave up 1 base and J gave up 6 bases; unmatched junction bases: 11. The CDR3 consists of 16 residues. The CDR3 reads CSARVTGTGGLNIQYF. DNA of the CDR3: TGCAGTGCTAGAGTCACCGGGACAGGCGGTCTAAACATTCAGTACTTC.

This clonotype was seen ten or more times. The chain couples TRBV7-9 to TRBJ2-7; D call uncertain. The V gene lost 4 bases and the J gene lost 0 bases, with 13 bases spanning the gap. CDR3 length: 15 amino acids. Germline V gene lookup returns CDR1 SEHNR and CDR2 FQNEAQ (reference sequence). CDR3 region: CASSSSLPSSYEQYF. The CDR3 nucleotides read TGTGCCAGCAGCTCCTCCCTCCCTAGCTCCTACGAGCAGTACTTC.

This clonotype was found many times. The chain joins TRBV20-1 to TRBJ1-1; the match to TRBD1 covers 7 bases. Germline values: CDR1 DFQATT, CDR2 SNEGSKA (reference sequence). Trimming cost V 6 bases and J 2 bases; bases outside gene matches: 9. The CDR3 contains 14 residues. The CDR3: CSASQDRPNTEAFF. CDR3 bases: TGCAGTGCGAGCCAGGACAGGCCTAACACTGAAGCTTTCTTT.

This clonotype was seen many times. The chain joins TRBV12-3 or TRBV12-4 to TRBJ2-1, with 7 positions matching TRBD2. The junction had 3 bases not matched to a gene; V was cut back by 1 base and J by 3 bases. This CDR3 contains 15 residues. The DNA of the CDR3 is TGTGCCAGCAGTTTAGGGCTAGCGGTCTACAATGAGCAGTTCTTC. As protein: CASSLGLAVYNEQFF.

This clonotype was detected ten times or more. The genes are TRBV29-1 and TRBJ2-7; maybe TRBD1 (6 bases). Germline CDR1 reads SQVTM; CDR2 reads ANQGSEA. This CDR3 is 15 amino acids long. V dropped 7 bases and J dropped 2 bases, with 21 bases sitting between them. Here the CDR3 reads CSARGQGPRTYEQYF. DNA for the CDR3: TGCAGCGCCCGAGGTCAGGGGCCACGGACCTACGAGCAGTACTTC.

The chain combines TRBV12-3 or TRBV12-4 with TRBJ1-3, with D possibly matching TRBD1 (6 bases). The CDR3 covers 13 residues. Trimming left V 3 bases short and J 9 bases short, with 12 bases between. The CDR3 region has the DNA TGTGCCAGCAGTTTTAGGGGGGTACGCACCATATATTTT. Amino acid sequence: CASSFRGVRTIYF.